This T cell receptor (beta chain) was profiled in a study of cytomegalovirus exposure and HLA in healthy donors. On the study more broadly: Among the approximately 400 genotyped donors, 70% to 90% were placed in the Caucasian-associated ancestry cluster.

Broader study findings: In a later analysis, HLA-associated beta chains showed higher expansion and lower generation probabilities than comparable chains. As was reported, the classifier diagnosed cytomegalovirus status with high specificity and sensitivity.

Primers included in the PCR were 60 Vbeta and 13 Jbeta primers. Repertoires were generated with immunoSEQ multiplex PCR, while TCRdb's copy carries only in-frame clones and drops some. The sample contains roughly 93,000 clones, around 76% of which appear only once. Worth noting for this clone: Antigen unknown.

The CDR3 consists of 11 residues. The V gene's germline CDR1 is SGHNT and CDR2 YENEEA. The germline V and J ends were trimmed by 4 bases and 8 bases, with 8 bases remaining between them. The J gene is TRBJ1-1, the V gene TRBV11-3; D unresolved. The sequence was obtained from a young man in good health and CMV-seronegative. Sequencing used PBMCs. The CDR3 coding sequence is TGTGCCAGCAGCTCTCTCGGGGAAGCTTTCTTT. Its translation is CASSSLGEAFF.